This T cell receptor beta chain appears in the sequencing data of a study of blood T cell repertoires in COVID-19. Overall study context: PBMCs, B-cell-depleted T cells, or T cells provided the cDNA or gDNA that made up the material.

In terms of age and location, participants ranged from about 18 to 100 years and lived in under 30 US areas. Assignments of participants to cohorts depended upon their own reported clinical history. In the original processing: Counts of nucleated cells, estimated from reference gene primer amplification, were obtained. Produced via immunoSEQ multiplex PCR; TCRdb's table is partial and in-frame only. D and trimming come from the DNA, and the V and J calls and clone size come from that table. The table records 380,000 or so clones, nearly 90% of them present only once. The clonotype comes from a woman between 40 and 50 years old with acute COVID-19. The material sequenced was PBMCs or T cells enriched from blood (not recorded which).

The CDR3 loop is CASSTSDFYEQYF. The CDR3 DNA sequence: TGTGCCAGTAGTACATCAGATTTCTACGAGCAGTACTTC. The chain carries TRBV19 and TRBJ2-7; no definite D call. Germline CDR1 and CDR2: LNHDA and SQIVND (reference sequence). This CDR3 has 13 residues. V was clipped by 4 bases and J by 3 bases, with 10 bases between them.